This TCR beta chain was sequenced for a study of T-cell reconstitution after alpha-beta-depleted transplantation in children. Trimming cost V 2 bases and J 1 base, with 9 bases left between them. The germline gives CDR1 SGDLS, CDR2 YYNGEE. The CDR3 contains 14 residues. Construction of the TCRbeta library involved unique molecular identifiers. TCRdb used MiXCR to reprocess the PCR reads, holding one entry per CDR3 protein. The sample consists of about 540,000 distinct CDR3 sequences, 15% to 20% of them appearing once. This chain connects TRBV9 to TRBJ2-5; D not resolved. The sequencing used PBMCs from the stem cell graft donor, collected from the stem cell graft. This receptor was obtained from a human donor who donated a stem cell graft to a child with acute lymphoblastic leukemia. The CDR3: CASSVGPAQETQYF. CDR3 DNA: TGTGCCAGCAGCGTCGGACCGGCCCAAGAGACCCAGTACTTC.